This T cell receptor beta chain is drawn from a study of T cell changes during pregnancy in multiple sclerosis. The count of this clone is one. Germline values: CDR1 LNHDA, CDR2 SQIVND (reference sequence). This CDR3 has 15 residues. Trimming left V 6 bases short and J 0 bases short, with 12 bases between. Profiled with immunoSEQ multiplex PCR; TCRdb holds only in-frame clones, not every one. The top ten hold roughly 0.2% of the sample, which has around 52,000 clones, approximately 90% seen once. The sequenced sample was CD4+ T cells from peripheral blood mononuclear cells, obtained in the second trimester of pregnancy. The J gene is TRBJ2-1, the V gene TRBV19, with D possibly being TRBD2 (6 bases). The TCR was taken from a female donor with multiple sclerosis, enrolled in a pregnancy study. The CDR3 spells CASSLGGLSYNEQFF. In nucleotides, the CDR3 is TGTGCCAGTAGCCTTGGGGGACTCTCCTACAATGAGCAGTTCTTC.